This TCR beta chain was sequenced during a study of T cells in Graves' hyperthyroidism and ophthalmopathy. RNA transcripts served as the template for amplifying TCR beta CDR3 regions. The HTBI set primed first-round TCR CDR3 RT-PCR. MiXCR was run by TCRdb on the multiplex PCR reads, yielding one entry per CDR3 protein. This sample has around 600,000 distinct CDR3 sequences, with about 14% found just once. The V and J ends lost 0 bases and 1 base, in that order; junction bases with no gene match: 9. Per the germline V gene, CDR1 is DFQATT and CDR2 is SNEGSKA (reference sequence). CDR3 size: 16 residues. This clonotype was seen at least ten times.

The sample taken for sequencing was blood. This TCR derives from a woman aged 18 to 35 with Graves' ophthalmopathy. This chain connects TRBV20-1 to TRBJ2-7; 7 nucleotides line up with TRBD2. The CDR3 DNA follows: TGCAGTGCTAGAGATCCCGGACTAGTCAAGTCCTACGAGCAGTACTTC. Its protein product is CSARDPGLVKSYEQYF.